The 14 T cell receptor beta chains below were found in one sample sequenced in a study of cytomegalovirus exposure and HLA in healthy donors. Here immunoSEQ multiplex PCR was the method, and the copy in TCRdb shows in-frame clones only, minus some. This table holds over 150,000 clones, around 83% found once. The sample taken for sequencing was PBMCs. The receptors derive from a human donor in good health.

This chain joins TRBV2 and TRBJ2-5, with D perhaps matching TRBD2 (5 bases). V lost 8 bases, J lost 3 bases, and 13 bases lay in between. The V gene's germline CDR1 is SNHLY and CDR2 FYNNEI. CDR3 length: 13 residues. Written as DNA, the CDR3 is TGTGCCAGCCTAGCCGAGATTAAAGAGACCCAGTACTTC. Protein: CASLAEIKETQYF.

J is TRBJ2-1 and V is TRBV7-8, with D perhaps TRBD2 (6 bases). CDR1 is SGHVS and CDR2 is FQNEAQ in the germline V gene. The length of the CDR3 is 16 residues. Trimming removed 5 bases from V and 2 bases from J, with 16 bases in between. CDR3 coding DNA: TGTGCCAGCAGCCCCGGGCCCGGGAGACCCTACAATGAGCAGTTCTTC. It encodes CASSPGPGRPYNEQFF. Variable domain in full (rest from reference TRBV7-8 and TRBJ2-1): GAGVSQSPRYKVAKRGQDVALRCDPISGHVSLFWYQQALGQGPEFLTYFQNEAQLDKSGLPSDRFFAERPEGSVSTLKIQRTQQEDSAVYLCASSPGPGRPYNEQFFGPGTRLTVL.

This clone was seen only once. CDR3 protein: CASSVLQGNQPQHF. Written as DNA, the CDR3 is TGTGCCAGTAGTGTTCTACAGGGAAATCAGCCCCAGCATTTT. This chain connects TRBV19 to TRBJ1-5; D is possibly TRBD1 (6 bases). CDR3 length: 14 residues. From germline, CDR1 is LNHDA and CDR2 SQIVND (reference sequence). Trimming removed 5 bases from V and 4 bases from J, with 12 bases in between.

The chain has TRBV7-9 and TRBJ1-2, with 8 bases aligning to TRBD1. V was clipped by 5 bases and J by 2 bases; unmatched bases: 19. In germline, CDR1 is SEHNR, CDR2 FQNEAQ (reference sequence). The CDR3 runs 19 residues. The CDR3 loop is CASSPQRGRTGTTNYGYTF. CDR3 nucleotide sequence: TGTGCCAGCAGCCCCCAGAGGGGGAGGACAGGGACGACAAACTATGGCTACACCTTC.

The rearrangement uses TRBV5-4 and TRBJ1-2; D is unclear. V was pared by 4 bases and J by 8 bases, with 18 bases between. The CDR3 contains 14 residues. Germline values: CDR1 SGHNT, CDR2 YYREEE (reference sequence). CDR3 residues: CASSGRTGEGGYTF. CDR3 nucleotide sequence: TGTGCCAGCAGCGGCCGGACCGGCGAGGGAGGCTACACCTTC.

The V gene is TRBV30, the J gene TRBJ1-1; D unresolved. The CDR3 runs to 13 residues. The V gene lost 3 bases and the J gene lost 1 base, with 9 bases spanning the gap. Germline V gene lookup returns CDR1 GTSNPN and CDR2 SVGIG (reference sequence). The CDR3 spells CAWRGRANTEAFF. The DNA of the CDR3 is TGTGCCTGGAGGGGGAGGGCGAACACTGAAGCTTTCTTT.

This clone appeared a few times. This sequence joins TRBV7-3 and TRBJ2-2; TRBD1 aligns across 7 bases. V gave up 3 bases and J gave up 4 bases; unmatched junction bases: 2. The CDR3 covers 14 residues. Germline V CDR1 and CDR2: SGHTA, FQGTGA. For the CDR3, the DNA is TGTGCCAGCAGCTTGAGACAGGGCACCGGGGAGCTGTTTTTT. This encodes CASSLRQGTGELFF.

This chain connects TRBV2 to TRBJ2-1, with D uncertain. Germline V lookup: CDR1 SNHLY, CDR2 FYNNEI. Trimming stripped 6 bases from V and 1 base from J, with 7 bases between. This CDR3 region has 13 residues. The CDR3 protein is CASRFRSYNEQFF. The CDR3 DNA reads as TGTGCCAGCAGGTTCCGGTCCTACAATGAGCAGTTCTTC.

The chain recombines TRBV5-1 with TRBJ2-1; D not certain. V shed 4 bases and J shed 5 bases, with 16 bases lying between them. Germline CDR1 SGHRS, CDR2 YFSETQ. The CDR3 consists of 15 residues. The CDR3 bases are TGCGCCAGCAGCCGTACAGCTGCCCCAAACAATGAGCAGTTCTTC. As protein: CASSRTAAPNNEQFF.

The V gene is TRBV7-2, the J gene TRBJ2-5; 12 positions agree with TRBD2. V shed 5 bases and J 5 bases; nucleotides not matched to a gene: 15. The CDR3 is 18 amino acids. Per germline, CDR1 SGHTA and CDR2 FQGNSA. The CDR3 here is CASSLQLAGGSGAETQYF. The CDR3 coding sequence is TGTGCCAGCAGCCTTCAACTAGCGGGAGGTTCGGGGGCGGAGACCCAGTACTTC.

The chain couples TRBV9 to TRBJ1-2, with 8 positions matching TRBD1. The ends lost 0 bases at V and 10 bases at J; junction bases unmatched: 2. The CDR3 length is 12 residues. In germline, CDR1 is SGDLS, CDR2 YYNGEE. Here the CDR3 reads CASSVGQGIYTF. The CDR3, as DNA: TGTGCCAGCAGCGTAGGACAGGGGATCTACACCTTC.

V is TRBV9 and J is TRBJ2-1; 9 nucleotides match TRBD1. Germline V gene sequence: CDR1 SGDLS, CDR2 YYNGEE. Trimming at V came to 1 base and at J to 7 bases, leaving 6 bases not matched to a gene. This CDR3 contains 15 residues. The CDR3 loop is CASSVMGTGLNEQFF. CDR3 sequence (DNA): TGTGCCAGCAGCGTAATGGGGACAGGGCTGAATGAGCAGTTCTTC.

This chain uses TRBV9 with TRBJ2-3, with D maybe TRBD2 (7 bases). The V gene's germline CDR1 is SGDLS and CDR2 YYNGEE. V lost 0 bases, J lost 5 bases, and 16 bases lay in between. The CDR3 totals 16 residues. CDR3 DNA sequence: TGTGCCAGCAGCGTAGAAGGGGGGGAAGGGGTAGATACGCAGTATTTT. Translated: CASSVEGGEGVDTQYF.

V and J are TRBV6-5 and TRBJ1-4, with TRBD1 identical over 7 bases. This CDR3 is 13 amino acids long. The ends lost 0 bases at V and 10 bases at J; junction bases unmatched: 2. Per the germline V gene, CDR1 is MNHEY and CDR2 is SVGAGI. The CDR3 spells CASSYSGDRKLFF. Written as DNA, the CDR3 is TGTGCCAGCAGTTACTCTGGGGACAGAAAACTGTTTTTT.